The entry that follows covers one T cell receptor beta chain sequence. Antigen unknown. The record originates from a study of blood T cells in healthy people across ages. Study results and caveats: Greater diversity and more naive CD4+ cells were seen in long-lived donors than in aged donors. Strong correlation was found linking TCR beta diversity to naive T cell percentage.

A second PCR, run for roughly 6 to 11 cycles, used a sample-barcoded 5' primer plus a J-beta primer mix. Each CDR3 protein gets one entry after TCRdb re-called the 5' RACE reads with MiXCR. The repertoire consists of 1 million or so distinct CDR3 sequences, with approximately 25% occurring once and the leading ten covering around 0.75%. Researchers report isolating at least 6 million PBMCs per sample. These data also featured in a second study, about T cells of mothers and their children. Turning to that study: The TCR beta CDR3 read count exceeded 8 million for each mother and was about 2.8 million for each child.

The specimen sequenced was blood. This TCR was sampled from a girl aged 2-9 years in good health.

The CDR3 DNA sequence: TGTGCCAGCAGCCACCCCGCTTTTTCCACAGATACGCAGTATTTT. Its protein product is CASSHPAFSTDTQYF. The chain links TRBV7-8 to TRBJ2-3; no definite D call. The CDR3 spans 15 residues. Deletions cut 5 bases from V and 2 bases from J, with 14 bases between. Germline V lookup: CDR1 SGHVS, CDR2 FQNEAQ.